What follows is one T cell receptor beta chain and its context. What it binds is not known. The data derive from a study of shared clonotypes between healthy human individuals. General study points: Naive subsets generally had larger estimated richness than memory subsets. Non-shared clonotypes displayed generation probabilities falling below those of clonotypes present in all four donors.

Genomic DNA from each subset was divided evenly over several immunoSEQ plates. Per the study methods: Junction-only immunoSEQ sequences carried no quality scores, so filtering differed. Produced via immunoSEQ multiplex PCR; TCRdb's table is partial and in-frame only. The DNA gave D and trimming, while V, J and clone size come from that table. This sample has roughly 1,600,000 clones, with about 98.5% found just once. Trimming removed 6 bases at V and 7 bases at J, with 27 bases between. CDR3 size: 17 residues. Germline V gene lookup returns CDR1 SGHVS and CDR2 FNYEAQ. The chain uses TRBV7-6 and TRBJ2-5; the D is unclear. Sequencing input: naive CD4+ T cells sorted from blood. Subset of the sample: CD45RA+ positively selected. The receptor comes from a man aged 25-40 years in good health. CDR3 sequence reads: CASRAIQHARDLGTQYF. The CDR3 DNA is TGTGCCAGCAGAGCTATACAGCACGCAAGAGACCTGGGGACCCAGTACTTC.